This T cell receptor (beta chain) was sequenced in a study of blood T cells in healthy people across ages. The ends lost 5 bases at V and 2 bases at J; junction bases unmatched: 10. This CDR3 is built from 16 residues. Germline loops: CDR1 DFQATT, CDR2 SNEGSKA (reference sequence). Using a J-beta primer mix together with a sample-barcoded 5' primer, a second PCR was run for roughly 7 to 11 cycles. Every single cDNA molecule received a tag from a template-switch adaptor with 12 random nucleotides. TCRdb fed the 5' RACE reads into MiXCR, producing one record per CDR3 protein. The sample holds 500,000 to 650,000 distinct CDR3 sequences, around a quarter seen once. This same sample was also part of a study on T cells of mothers and their children.

This TCR came from a boy younger than 10 in good health. Sequenced: blood. This sequence joins TRBV20-1 and TRBJ2-3; 10 bases fit TRBD1. This CDR3 reads CSALRRDRGDTDTQYF. CDR3 in DNA: TGCAGTGCTCTCCGCCGGGACAGGGGTGACACAGATACGCAGTATTTT.